This T cell receptor (beta chain) was recovered during a study of cytomegalovirus exposure and HLA in healthy donors. Turning to this clone: Its cognate antigen is unknown.

Trimming took 1 base from V and 5 from J, leaving 11 bases between them. Germline CDR1 reads PRHDT; CDR2 reads FYEKMQ (reference sequence). This CDR3 has 14 amino acids. Study-level results: The authors confirmed in vitro that a few CMV-associated chains were specific for CMV antigens.

Libraries were prepared by immunoSEQ multiplex PCR; TCRdb keeps only in-frame clonotypes and omits some of them. Here the sample spans around 300,000 clones, over 75% being singletons. The donors were in the approximately 120-subject validation cohort, distinct from the roughly 700-subject first cohort. V gene TRBV13 combines with J gene TRBJ2-5; TRBD2 is a possible D gene (5 bases). Sequencing was performed on PBMCs. The sequence was collected from a man between 25 and 39 years old in good health and CMV-seronegative. The CDR3 is CASSLDTRVETQYF. The CDR3 DNA reads TGTGCCAGCAGCTTAGATACTAGAGTTGAGACCCAGTACTTC.